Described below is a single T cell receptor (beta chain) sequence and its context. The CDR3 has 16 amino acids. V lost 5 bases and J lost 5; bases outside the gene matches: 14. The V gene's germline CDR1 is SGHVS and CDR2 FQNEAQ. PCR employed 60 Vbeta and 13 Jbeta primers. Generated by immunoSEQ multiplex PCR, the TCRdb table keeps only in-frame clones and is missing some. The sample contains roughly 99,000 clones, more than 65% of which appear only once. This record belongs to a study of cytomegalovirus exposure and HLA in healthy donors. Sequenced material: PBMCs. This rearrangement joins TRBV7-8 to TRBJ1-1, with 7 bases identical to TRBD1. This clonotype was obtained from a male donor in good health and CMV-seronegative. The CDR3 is CASSPDRVTLRTEAFF. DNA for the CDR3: TGTGCCAGCAGCCCTGACAGGGTAACCCTCCGGACTGAAGCTTTCTTT.